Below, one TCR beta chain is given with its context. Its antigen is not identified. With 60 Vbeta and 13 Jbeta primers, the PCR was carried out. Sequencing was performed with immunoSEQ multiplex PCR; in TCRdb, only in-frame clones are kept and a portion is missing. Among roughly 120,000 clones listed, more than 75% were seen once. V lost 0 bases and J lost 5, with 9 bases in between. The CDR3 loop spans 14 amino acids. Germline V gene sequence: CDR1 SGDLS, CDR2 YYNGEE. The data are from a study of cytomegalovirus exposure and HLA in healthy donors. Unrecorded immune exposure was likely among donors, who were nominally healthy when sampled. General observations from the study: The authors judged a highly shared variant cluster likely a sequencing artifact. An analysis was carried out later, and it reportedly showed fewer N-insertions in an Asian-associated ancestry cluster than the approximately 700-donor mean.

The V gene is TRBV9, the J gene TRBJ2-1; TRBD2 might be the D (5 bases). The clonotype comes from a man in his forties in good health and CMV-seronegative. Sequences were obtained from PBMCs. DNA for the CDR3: TGTGCCAGCAGCGTAGATCCAGCGGACAATGAGCAGTTCTTC. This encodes CASSVDPADNEQFF. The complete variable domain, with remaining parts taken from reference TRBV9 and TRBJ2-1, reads DSGVTQTPKHLITATGQRVTLRCSPRSGDLSVYWYQQSLDQGLQFLIQYYNGEERAKGNILERFSAQQFPDLHSELNLSSLELGDSALYFCASSVDPADNEQFFGPGTRLTVL.